This T cell receptor beta chain was sequenced during a study of human T cells and chemical hapten exposure. Regarding time point: patch test 3, about 24 weeks after DPC sensitization. As for treatment: therapeutic diphenylcyclopropenone sensitization with weekly scalp DPC. Researchers extracted total RNA from unfractionated whole blood. The study's library attached unique molecular identifiers to single cDNA molecules. Each CDR3 protein is one row after TCRdb ran MiXCR on the RACE reads. The sample holds over 100,000 distinct CDR3 sequences, 10% to 12% seen once. Many counts were recorded for this clonotype. The material was whole blood, obtained in connection with sensitization to the hapten diphenylcyclopropenone (DPC). This TCR was sampled from a woman between 50 and 59 years old with alopecia areata. Some clones in this sample may be carry-over from other donors' samples.

CDR3 sequence: CASSDTTGANEKLFF. In DNA, the CDR3 is TGTGCCAGCAGCGATACGACAGGGGCTAATGAAAAACTGTTTTTT. The rearrangement links TRBV7-9 to TRBJ1-4; 8 nucleotides line up with TRBD1. Germline-derived CDR1 and CDR2 are SEHNR and FQNEAQ (reference sequence). This CDR3 is built from 15 residues. Trimming at V came to 5 bases and at J to 3 bases, leaving 5 bases not matched to a gene.